One and the same sample provided the 24 T cell receptor beta chains below, sequenced in a study of cytomegalovirus exposure and HLA in healthy donors. The PCR had 60 Vbeta and 13 Jbeta primers. Profiling relied on immunoSEQ multiplex PCR, and the TCRdb table lists in-frame clones only, not all of them. Found here are under 150,000 clones, about 70% of them singletons; the top ten hold over 2%. Sequencing was performed on PBMCs. The source of these receptors is an older woman in good health and CMV-seropositive.

This chain uses TRBV10-1 with TRBJ1-1; 8 bases align to TRBD1. Looked up from germline, CDR1 is WNHNN and CDR2 is SYGVQD (reference sequence). The length of the CDR3 is 15 residues. The ends lost 5 bases at V and 0 bases at J; junction bases unmatched: 5. CDR3 sequence reads: CASSPGTGLNTEAFF. The DNA for the CDR3 is TGCGCCAGCAGTCCCGGGACAGGTTTGAACACTGAAGCTTTCTTT.

The rearrangement links TRBV29-1 to TRBJ1-1; no firm D call. Trimming left V 4 bases short and J 1 base short, with 7 bases between. The germline CDR1 and CDR2 sequences are SQVTM and ANQGSEA. This CDR3 is 12 amino acids long. The CDR3 bases are TGCAGCGTTGCCCCTAGGAACACTGAAGCTTTCTTT. Protein product: CSVAPRNTEAFF.

The CDR3 DNA reads TGTGCCAGCAGCCCGCCGGGGGGACAGGGCTACGAGCAGTACTTC. Translation: CASSPPGGQGYEQYF. The chain joins TRBV5-4 to TRBJ2-7, with 9 nucleotides matching TRBD1. J lost 3 bases, V lost 4 bases, and 8 bases had no gene match. CDR1 and CDR2 from the germline V gene are SGHNT and YYREEE (reference sequence). The CDR3 has 15 amino acids.

The chain uses TRBV5-1 and TRBJ2-1; no definite D call. From germline, CDR1 is SGHRS and CDR2 YFSETQ. CDR3 length: 13 amino acids. V lost 1 base to trimming and J lost 6 bases, with 8 bases between them. Here the CDR3 reads CASSLNFPNEQFF. The DNA of the CDR3 is TGCGCCAGCAGCTTGAACTTCCCCAATGAGCAGTTCTTC.

This clone was detected a few times. In nucleotides, the CDR3 is TGCGCCAGCAGCCAAGATCTCGGTAACACTGAAGCTTTCTTT. Its translation: CASSQDLGNTEAFF. The rearrangement joins TRBV4-1 to TRBJ1-1, with D unresolved. This CDR3 comprises 14 residues. V lost 0 bases, J lost 2 bases, and 7 bases lay in between. CDR1 is MGHRA and CDR2 is YSYEKL in the germline V gene.

The chain has TRBV2 and TRBJ2-1, with TRBD1 matching 10 bases. This CDR3 has 15 residues. Germline V lookup: CDR1 SNHLY, CDR2 FYNNEI. The V gene end was trimmed by 7 bases and the J gene end by 6 bases; junction bases not matched to a gene: 9. The CDR3 bases are TGTGCCAGCACCCCCGACAGGGGGCTTTTCAATGAGCAGTTCTTC. This translates into CASTPDRGLFNEQFF.

This clone was detected only a few times. The gene calls are TRBV6-5 and TRBJ1-1, with 9 bases that match TRBD1. Unmatched junction bases numbered 7, after V lost 0 bases and J lost 5 bases. CDR3 length equals 16 residues. Germline values: CDR1 MNHEY, CDR2 SVGAGI. For the CDR3, the DNA is TGTGCCAGCAGTTACTCGATAATCGGGACAGGGACTGAAGCTTTCTTT. This translates into CASSYSIIGTGTEAFF.

CDR3 sequence reads: CASSILDRGLSLNTEAFF. The CDR3 DNA follows: TGTGCCAGTAGTATTCTAGACAGGGGGCTTTCACTGAACACTGAAGCTTTCTTT. The J gene is TRBJ1-1, the V gene TRBV19; 10 nucleotides agree with TRBD1. The CDR3 is 18 residues long. The V segment lost 3 bases and the J segment 0 bases; nucleotides outside the gene matches: 10. The V gene's germline CDR1 is LNHDA and CDR2 SQIVND (reference sequence).

CDR3 nucleotides: TGTGCCAGCAGTTGGGGTAGTATAAGAGATGGAGGTGGCTACACCTTC. It is translated as CASSWGSIRDGGGYTF. The chain links TRBV6-5 to TRBJ1-2; D is unclear. Germline V gives CDR1 MNHEY, CDR2 SVGAGI. This CDR3 spans 16 amino acids. The V gene lost 4 bases and the J gene lost 7 bases, with 22 bases spanning the gap.

This clone was seen a handful of times. This chain links TRBV5-4 with TRBJ2-2, with 8 bases lining up with TRBD1. The CDR3 loop spans 15 amino acids. V lost 4 bases to trimming and J lost 0 bases; unmatched junction nucleotides: 2. Germline loops: CDR1 SGHNT, CDR2 YYREEE (reference sequence). This chain's CDR3 is CASSKDRANTGELFF. Here the CDR3 DNA reads TGTGCCAGCAGCAAGGACAGGGCGAACACCGGGGAGCTGTTTTTT.

The gene calls are TRBV27 and TRBJ1-4; TRBD1 agrees at 8 bases. V trimming: 4 bases; J trimming: 8 bases; junction bases outside the gene matches: 3. The CDR3 runs to 13 residues. Per the germline V gene, CDR1 is MNHEY and CDR2 is SMNVEV (reference sequence). The CDR3 nucleotides read TGTGCCAGCAGTTGGACAGGGACCGAAAAACTGTTTTTT. Protein: CASSWTGTEKLFF.

The rearrangement joins TRBV19 to TRBJ2-5; 7 bases fit TRBD2. J was trimmed by 4 bases and V by 5 bases; bases with no gene match: 25. Germline CDR1 LNHDA, CDR2 SQIVND (reference sequence). The CDR3 has 20 residues. The CDR3 sequence: CASSPISPGPGRGYSETQYF. DNA of the CDR3: TGTGCCAGTAGTCCCATTTCTCCGGGACCAGGGCGGGGGTATTCAGAGACCCAGTACTTC.

The genes are TRBV14 and TRBJ1-2; tentatively, D is TRBD1 (6 bases). The CDR3 has 15 residues. Trimming removed 5 bases from V and 4 bases from J, with 17 bases in between. Looked up from germline, CDR1 is SGHDN and CDR2 is FVKESK. The CDR3 nucleotides are TGTGCCAGCAGCGGCCGGGACAAGGGGCTCTATGGCTACACCTTC. Translated, it gives CASSGRDKGLYGYTF.

The sample holds a few counts of this clone. At the DNA level, this CDR3 is encoded by other sequences in the same sample as well. The chain carries TRBV5-1 and TRBJ1-2; D is unresolved. The ends were cut back, 0 bases at V and 5 bases at J, with 5 bases in the middle. Looked up from germline, CDR1 is SGHRS and CDR2 is YFSETQ. The CDR3 contains 12 residues. The CDR3 region has the DNA TGCGCCAGCAGCTTGGCTTCTTATGGCTACACCTTC. It yields the protein CASSLASYGYTF.

The chain has TRBV9 and TRBJ2-3; D may be TRBD2 (6 bases). This CDR3 spans 15 amino acids. The V end lost 4 bases, the J end lost 0 bases, and 12 bases lay between the germline ends. Per germline, CDR1 SGDLS and CDR2 YYNGEE. The CDR3 nucleotides read TGTGCCAGCAGCCCCGGGACTTCTAGCACAGATACGCAGTATTTT. Amino acids: CASSPGTSSTDTQYF.

The chain couples TRBV5-8 to TRBJ1-6; 7 bases match TRBD1. V shed 0 bases, J shed 5 bases, and the junction held 5 bases outside the gene matches. In germline, CDR1 is SGHTS, CDR2 YDEGEE. This CDR3 region has 16 residues. CDR3 in DNA: TGTGCCAGCAGCTTGGGCAGGGGGGCTAATAATTCACCCCTCCACTTT. This encodes CASSLGRGANNSPLHF.

The J gene is TRBJ1-1, the V gene TRBV27; TRBD1 agrees at 7 bases. Per the germline V gene, CDR1 is MNHEY and CDR2 is SMNVEV (reference sequence). V shed 5 bases, J shed 11 bases, and the junction held 11 bases outside the gene matches. The CDR3 is 13 amino acids. The CDR3 reads CASSVNRGREAFF. The DNA for the CDR3 is TGTGCCAGCAGTGTCAACAGGGGAAGGGAGGCTTTCTTT.

V gene TRBV11-2 combines with J gene TRBJ1-1; no clear D gene. V lost 5 bases, J lost 1 base, and 14 bases lay in between. CDR3 length: 15 residues. Germline loops: CDR1 SGHAT, CDR2 FQNNGV. The CDR3: CASSDGSGWNTEAFF. Here the CDR3 DNA reads TGTGCCAGCAGCGACGGGTCGGGATGGAACACTGAAGCTTTCTTT.

The chain links TRBV5-4 to TRBJ1-1, with unresolved D. The ends were cut back, 4 bases at V and 0 bases at J, with 7 bases in the middle. Germline V gene data show CDR1 as SGHNT and CDR2 as YYREEE (reference sequence). The CDR3 is 13 residues long. CDR3 amino acids: CASSPELNTEAFF. DNA for the CDR3: TGTGCCAGCAGCCCAGAATTGAACACTGAAGCTTTCTTT.

This clone was counted a single time. The J gene is TRBJ2-7, the V gene TRBV7-8; TRBD2 matches 9 bases. J was trimmed by 3 bases and V by 0 bases; bases with no gene match: 6. The CDR3 totals 16 residues. Germline-derived CDR1 and CDR2 are SGHVS and FQNEAQ. The CDR3 DNA follows: TGTGCCAGCAGCTTAGCCGGGGTAGCGGGGGACTACGAGCAGTACTTC. It specifies CASSLAGVAGDYEQYF.

The chain combines TRBV9 with TRBJ2-5; TRBD2 matches at 8 bases. Germline V lookup: CDR1 SGDLS, CDR2 YYNGEE. V gave up 2 bases and J gave up 1 base; unmatched junction bases: 4. The CDR3 sequence is 15 residues long. The CDR3 loop reads CASSVLRGAQETQYF. The CDR3 region has the DNA TGTGCCAGCAGCGTCCTGCGGGGGGCCCAAGAGACCCAGTACTTC.

The chain joins TRBV29-1 to TRBJ2-1, with 8 bases matching TRBD1. Germline-derived CDR1 and CDR2 are SQVTM and ANQGSEA. Trimming at V came to 0 bases and at J to 7 bases, leaving 5 bases not matched to a gene. This CDR3 contains 14 residues. CDR3 sequence: CSVEDRGRWNEQFF. The DNA of the CDR3 is TGCAGCGTTGAAGACAGGGGGCGTTGGAATGAGCAGTTCTTC.

The chain carries TRBV5-4 and TRBJ2-7, with 7 nucleotides matching TRBD1. The CDR3 length is 14 residues. Germline V gene sequence: CDR1 SGHNT, CDR2 YYREEE (reference sequence). J lost 0 bases, V lost 2 bases, and 2 bases had no gene match. CDR3 residues: CASSLGDSSYEQYF. DNA for the CDR3: TGTGCCAGCAGCTTAGGGGACAGCTCCTACGAGCAGTACTTC.

The rearrangement uses TRBV5-4 and TRBJ1-1; 8 nucleotides agree with TRBD1. The CDR3 extends over 15 amino acids. CDR1 and CDR2 (germline): SGHNT, YYREEE (reference sequence). J was trimmed by 3 bases and V by 0 bases; bases with no gene match: 4. This chain's CDR3 is CASSLGDRPYTEAFF. CDR3 nucleotides: TGTGCCAGCAGCTTGGGGGACAGGCCCTACACTGAAGCTTTCTTT.